This record covers a single TCR beta chain. Its antigen remains unidentified. Base qualities are missing; no much larger clone stands one base away. The source of the sample is a study of control samples from healthy donors and cancer patients (TCRdb year 2020). Sequences LNHDA (CDR1) and SQIVND (CDR2) are obtained from the germline V gene (reference sequence). The CDR3 sequence holds 13 residues, the cysteine and phenylalanine included. Only the CDR3 region is kept as DNA, spanning 39 bases read in frame from base 1. The V end gives up 3 bases and the J end 3 bases, leaving 2 bases in the junction not matched to a gene. The method behind the library was the immunoSEQ multiplex PCR assay. Held by TCRdb, this immuneACCESS table contains in-frame sequences only and omits some clones. Under half of the omission traces to an unresolved V gene where checked; the cause of the rest is unknown. This sample has around 190,000 clones in its table, and nearly 90% of those were observed once. The ten largest clonotypes hold more than 1.3% of the sample.

This sequence uses TRBV19 and TRBJ2-7, with 7 middle bases fitting TRBD1. The material sequenced was blood. The TCR was taken from a woman in her fifties or sixties in good health. Read as DNA, the sequence is TGTGCCAGTAGTATCGGGACAGTCTACGAGCAGTACTTC. This is translated as CASSIGTVYEQYF.